Below, one TCR beta chain is given with its context. Method: immunoSEQ multiplex PCR; TCRdb's copy keeps in-frame clones and lacks some. The sample lists under 200,000 clones, about 84% occurring once. The data stem from a study of blood T cell repertoires in COVID-19. CDR3 length: 17 residues. Per germline, CDR1 MDHEN and CDR2 SYDVKM. The V gene end was trimmed by 6 bases and the J gene end by 0 bases; junction bases not matched to a gene: 11. The chain is built from TRBV28 and TRBJ2-5, with 9 bases fitting TRBD2. The clonotype comes from a woman aged 25-40 years with acute or convalescent COVID-19. The source material was peripheral blood. The DNA for the CDR3 is TGTGCCAGCAGACTCAGCTCGGGACTAGCCGACCAAGAGACCCAGTACTTC. This encodes CASRLSSGLADQETQYF.